This passage covers 18 T cell receptor beta chains from one sample sequenced in a study of vaccination and CD4 T cells after COVID-19. The Oncomine TCR Beta short-read assay was applied to DNA of cultured CD4+ T cells. TCRdb called the PCR reads again in MiXCR, with one record for every CDR3 protein. The data contain 8,800 or so distinct CDR3 sequences, around half of them seen just once; the ten biggest clones take up about a sixth. Regarding treatment: 10-day PBMC culture with coronavirus spike peptide pools or control peptides (ViraFEST assay). The collection of CD4+ T cells from the unexposed donor took place before the COVID-19 pandemic (2011-2018). Their target antigens are unknown. The sample taken for sequencing was CD4+ T cells from blood, cultured in vitro. All receptors come from a human donor in good health.

The genes are TRBV20-1 and TRBJ2-7; 9 positions match TRBD1. Losses at the gene ends were 3 bases for V and 6 bases for J; bases not matched to a gene: 9. Germline V gene sequence: CDR1 DFQATT, CDR2 SNEGSKA (reference sequence). CDR3 length: 14 residues. The CDR3: CSARDRDRVGEQYF. The CDR3, as DNA: TGCAGTGCTAGGGACCGGGACAGGGTGGGCGAGCAGTACTTC.

V is TRBV5-8 and J is TRBJ2-1, with a weak D call TRBD2 (6 bases). V was trimmed by 1 base and J by 0 bases, leaving 11 bases between them. Looked up from germline, CDR1 is SGHTS and CDR2 is YDEGEE. This CDR3 has 16 residues. For the CDR3, the DNA is TGTGCCAGCAGCTTGCGGAGGGGTCTCTCCTACAATGAGCAGTTCTTC. Translation: CASSLRRGLSYNEQFF. Full variable domain (missing parts from reference TRBV5-8 and TRBJ2-1): EAGVTQSPTHLIKTRGQQATLRCSPISGHTSVYWYQQALGLGLQFLLWYDEGEERNRGNFPPRFSGRQFPNYSSELNVNALELEDSALYLCASSLRRGLSYNEQFFGPGTRLTVL.

V and J are TRBV28 and TRBJ2-3, with a possible D match to TRBD2 (6 bases). CDR3 size: 16 residues. Deletions cut 6 bases from V and 2 bases from J, with 18 bases between. Germline V gives CDR1 MDHEN, CDR2 SYDVKM. The CDR3 spells CASRLALAGLTDTQYF. As DNA, the CDR3 is TGTGCCAGCAGACTCGCTCTCGCGGGACTCACAGATACGCAGTATTTT. Based on the CDR3 plus reference TRBV28 and TRBJ2-3, the full variable domain is DVKVTQSSRYLVKRTGEKVFLECVQDMDHENMFWYRQDPGLGLRLIYFSYDVKMKEKGDIPEGYSVSREKKERFSLILESASTNQTSMYLCASRLALAGLTDTQYFGPGTRLTVL.

This chain links TRBV7-6 with TRBJ2-5; no clear D. Between the trimmed V and J ends, which lost 5 bases and 3 bases, there was a span of 4 bases. This CDR3 has 11 residues. CDR1 is SGHVS and CDR2 is FNYEAQ in the germline V gene. The CDR3 is CASSEKETQYF. CDR3 nucleotide sequence: TGTGCCAGCAGCGAAAAAGAGACCCAGTACTTC.

This chain joins TRBV28 and TRBJ1-1; no reliable D call. CDR1 is MDHEN and CDR2 is SYDVKM in the germline V gene. The CDR3 extends over 15 amino acids. V lost 6 bases to trimming and J lost 2 bases, with 16 bases between them. The CDR3 sequence: CASSGFVRPNTEAFF. The DNA of the CDR3 is TGTGCCAGCAGCGGCTTTGTCCGCCCAAACACTGAAGCTTTCTTT.

This clonotype is deemed medium-sized (0.01 to 0.1%). The rearrangement links TRBV20-1 to TRBJ2-1; 7 nucleotides match TRBD2. The CDR3 runs to 14 residues. V dropped 6 bases and J dropped 3; count of bases not matched to a gene: 8. Germline loops: CDR1 DFQATT, CDR2 SNEGSKA (reference sequence). Here the CDR3 DNA reads TGCAGTGCCCACCCGACTAGCAACTACAATGAGCAGTTCTTC. It specifies CSAHPTSNYNEQFF.

This clonotype was seen only a few times. The V gene is TRBV6-2 or TRBV6-3, the J gene TRBJ1-6, with D possibly TRBD1 on 5 matching bases. The V gene's germline CDR1 is MNHEY and CDR2 SVGEGT. Trimming took off 0 bases at V and 9 bases at J, with 12 bases between the two ends. The CDR3 is 15 residues long. In DNA form, the CDR3 reads TGTGCCAGCAGTTACTCTGGGGACGGAGGTTCACCCCTCCACTTT. Its translation: CASSYSGDGGSPLHF.

The chain uses TRBV20-1 and TRBJ2-4, with TRBD1 identical over 7 bases. Germline CDR1 DFQATT, CDR2 SNEGSKA (reference sequence). This CDR3 has 15 amino acids. With V trimmed by 3 bases and J by 2 bases, 7 bases remained unmatched. CDR3 sequence: CSASEPGGTKNIQYF. The CDR3 nucleotides read TGCAGTGCTAGTGAGCCAGGGGGAACCAAAAACATTCAGTACTTC.

The chain recombines TRBV5-4 with TRBJ1-2; a possible D gene is TRBD1 (6 bases). The CDR3 totals 12 residues. Trimming took 9 bases from V and 7 from J, leaving 16 bases between them. Looked up from germline, CDR1 is SGHNT and CDR2 is YYREEE (reference sequence). The DNA for the CDR3 is TGTGCCACCATGGGGGGGCGGAGTGGCTACACCTTC. Translating gives CATMGGRSGYTF.

For the CDR3, the DNA is TGTGCCAGCGGCACACGGAGGGGGTTATGGGGCGAGTACAAGCAGTACTTC. This translates into CASGTRRGLWGEYKQYF. The gene calls are TRBV6-1 and TRBJ2-7; D may correspond to TRBD1 or TRBD2 (6 bases each). The CDR3 runs to 17 residues. The V end was cut by 8 bases, the J end by 8 bases, with 31 bases between. CDR1 and CDR2 (germline): MNHNS, SASEGT.

The V gene is TRBV6-1, the J gene TRBJ1-1, with TRBD1 matching 11 bases. This CDR3 is 13 amino acids long. V was clipped by 8 bases and J by 11 bases; unmatched bases: 10. Looked up from germline, CDR1 is MNHNS and CDR2 is SASEGT. The CDR3 here is CASLLGQGASAFF. CDR3 coding DNA: TGTGCCAGCCTCTTAGGACAGGGGGCTTCCGCTTTCTTT.

The gene calls are TRBV12-3 or TRBV12-4 and TRBJ2-6; D perhaps matches TRBD2 (5 bases). The CDR3 has 17 amino acids. Trimming removed 3 bases from V and 0 bases from J, with 12 bases in between. The CDR3: CASSFGITHSGANVLTF. As DNA, the CDR3 is TGTGCCAGCAGTTTCGGGATTACCCACTCTGGGGCCAACGTCCTGACTTTC.

This chain connects TRBV7-2 to TRBJ2-1, with 11 bases aligning to TRBD2. Germline CDR1 and CDR2: SGHTA and FQGNSA. J was trimmed by 12 bases and V by 4 bases; bases with no gene match: 11. This CDR3 is built from 15 residues. The CDR3 spells CASSSGGLAALGQFF. CDR3 in DNA: TGTGCCAGCAGCTCTGGGGGACTAGCGGCTCTCGGGCAGTTCTTC.

V and J are TRBV18 and TRBJ2-5; 9 bases align to TRBD1. J lost 5 bases, V lost 5 bases, and 6 bases had no gene match. The germline CDR1 and CDR2 sequences are KGHSH and LQKENI. The CDR3 totals 14 residues. The CDR3, as DNA: TGTGCCAGCTCATCCGGGACAGGGTGGGAGACCCAGTACTTC. Translating gives CASSSGTGWETQYF.

The gene calls are TRBV14 and TRBJ1-5; 9 nucleotides agree with TRBD1. Germline V CDR1 and CDR2: SGHDN, FVKESK. V dropped 0 bases and J dropped 7; count of bases not matched to a gene: 10. The CDR3 runs 17 residues. The CDR3 region has the DNA TGTGCCAGCAGCCAAGAAAGACAGGGGGAAAATTTACAGCCCCAGCATTTT. Translating gives CASSQERQGENLQPQHF.

Concerning this clonotype: The germline gene is not matched at one end of the junction; a read error may be the cause. The chain joins TRBV29-1 to TRBJ1-2; 7 bases match TRBD1. The V gene's germline CDR1 is SQVTM and CDR2 ANQGSEA. This CDR3 spans 12 amino acids. Here the CDR3 DNA reads TGCAGCGTAGGCCGGGACAGCGATGGCTGCACCTTC. Its translation: CSVGRDSDGCTF.

The rearrangement uses TRBV2 and TRBJ1-5; D gene uncertain. Germline loops: CDR1 SNHLY, CDR2 FYNNEI. This CDR3 is 15 amino acids long. Trimming stripped 7 bases from V and 7 bases from J, with 20 bases between. The CDR3, as DNA: TGTGCCAGCAAGTCTCCAAGGGCGTCGTACCAGCCCCAGCATTTT. This codes for CASKSPRASYQPQHF.

This clonotype was counted between two and nine times. V and J are TRBV20-1 and TRBJ1-1, with D perhaps matching TRBD1 (6 bases). The CDR3 runs to 13 residues. CDR1 is DFQATT, CDR2 SNEGSKA, per germline (reference sequence). V was shortened by 2 bases and J by 7 bases, with 14 bases between the two germline ends. CDR3 nucleotide sequence: TGCAGTGCTAGAAGGGGGACTACCGGTGAAGCTTTCTTT. Translating it yields CSARRGTTGEAFF.